This T cell receptor beta chain appears in the sequencing data of a study of radiation and T cells in renal cell carcinoma. Study details: Nephrectomy followed 15 Gy stereotactic body radiation by 4 weeks.

Stated time point: baseline pretreatment blood. Treatment in this sample: 15 Gy SBRT to primary tumor, nephrectomy 4 weeks later. TCRdb keeps only in-frame clones here, not all; method: immunoSEQ multiplex PCR. This sample has 85,000 to 100,000 clones, with around 88% found just once. With 0 bases clipped from V and 0 bases from J, the junction kept 9 bases outside the gene matches. The CDR3 is 18 amino acids. CDR1 and CDR2 (germline): LGHNA, YNFKEQ. The starting material was blood, obtained from a patient whose treatment included radiotherapy and nephrectomy. The clonotype comes from a man in his forties or fifties with renal cell carcinoma. The J gene is TRBJ2-7, the V gene TRBV4-2, with 9 bases aligning to TRBD1. The CDR3 DNA is TGTGCCAGCAGCCAAGAGGCGACTAGGACAGGGGACTCCTACGAGCAGTACTTC. It encodes CASSQEATRTGDSYEQYF.